Presented here are 18 T cell receptor beta chains from one specimen sequenced in a study of response to subunit inactivated influenza vaccine. TCRdb called the RT-PCR reads again in MiXCR, with one record for every CDR3 protein. The sample yields roughly 500,000 distinct CDR3 sequences, over 25% seen once. The source was CD4+ T cells sorted from PBMCs, collected 5 days after vaccination. Source of these receptors: a man aged 45 to 65 who received an inactivated influenza vaccine.

This clonotype was observed a few times. This chain's CDR3 is CASRGTGLVYNEQFF. The CDR3 coding sequence is TGTGCCAGCAGGGGGACAGGTTTGGTTTACAATGAGCAGTTCTTC. The chain has TRBV6-1 and TRBJ2-1; the match to TRBD1 covers 8 bases. The CDR3 spans 15 residues. CDR1 is MNHNS and CDR2 is SASEGT in the germline V gene. Losses at the gene ends were 6 bases for V and 4 bases for J; bases not matched to a gene: 8.

CDR3 sequence reads: CASSPGRGEQFF. Here the CDR3 DNA reads TGTGCCAGCAGCCCCGGAAGGGGTGAGCAGTTCTTC. The V and J genes are TRBV11-3 and TRBJ2-1, with D maybe TRBD1 (5 bases). V was shortened by 5 bases and J by 9 bases, with 11 bases between the two germline ends. CDR1 SGHNT and CDR2 YENEEA come from the germline V gene. The CDR3 contains 12 residues.

This clonotype was observed a few times. For the CDR3, the DNA is TGTGCCAGCAGCTTAGACTGGACGGGGAACACTGAAGCTTTCTTT. This codes for CASSLDWTGNTEAFF. The chain recombines TRBV7-2 with TRBJ1-1; D remains unclear. The CDR3 runs 15 residues. V dropped 1 base and J dropped 1 base, with 10 bases sitting between them. The V gene's germline CDR1 is SGHTA and CDR2 FQGNSA.

The chain has TRBV21-1 and TRBJ2-5; TRBD1 is the table's D call, not checked against the DNA. TRBV21-1 is flagged as a pseudogene. This CDR3 has 16 amino acids. The CDR3 region is CASSSKITGVQETQYF. The CDR3 DNA is TGTGCCAGCAGCAGCAAAATTACAGGAGTCCAAGAGACCCAGTACTTC.

This clonotype came up once. V is TRBV29-1 and J is TRBJ2-3; D not certain. With 3 bases removed from V and 6 bases from J, the gap between germline ends came to 10 bases. There are 12 residues in the CDR3. CDR1 and CDR2 from the germline V gene are SQVTM and ANQGSEA. The CDR3 DNA reads TGCAGCGTTGATAGAGGTATGGATACGCAGTATTTT. Translation: CSVDRGMDTQYF.

The CDR3 sequence is CASSLSDWELDEQFF. In nucleotides, the CDR3 is TGTGCCAGCAGTTTATCTGATTGGGAGTTGGATGAGCAGTTCTTC. The rearrangement joins TRBV28 to TRBJ2-1, with a possible D match to TRBD2 (5 bases). V lost 1 base and J lost 8, with 15 bases in between. CDR3 length: 15 amino acids. Germline values: CDR1 MDHEN, CDR2 SYDVKM. Complete variable domain (other parts from reference TRBV28 and TRBJ2-1): DVKVTQSSRYLVKRTGEKVFLECVQDMDHENMFWYRQDPGLGLRLIYFSYDVKMKEKGDIPEGYSVSREKKERFSLILESASTNQTSMYLCASSLSDWELDEQFFGPGTRLTVL.

This rearrangement joins TRBV20-1 to TRBJ2-2; TRBD2 might be the D (6 bases). V dropped 0 bases and J dropped 4 bases, with 12 bases sitting between them. Germline assignment: CDR1 DFQATT and CDR2 SNEGSKA (reference sequence). The CDR3 sequence is 15 residues long. CDR3 coding DNA: TGCAGTGCTAGAGATTCCGGGGGTAGCACCGGGGAGCTGTTTTTT. Protein sequence: CSARDSGGSTGELFF.

The chain recombines TRBV18 with TRBJ2-3; 11 nucleotides line up with TRBD1. The trim removed 5 bases at V and 4 bases at J, leaving 5 bases unmatched. From germline, CDR1 is KGHSH and CDR2 LQKENI. The CDR3 is 15 residues long. The CDR3 coding sequence is TGTGCCAGCTCATCGCCGGGACAGGGGGCAGATACGCAGTATTTT. Amino acids: CASSSPGQGADTQYF.

This sequence joins TRBV7-2 and TRBJ2-1, with 8 bases that match TRBD2. This CDR3 region has 14 residues. Unmatched junction bases numbered 3, after V lost 1 base and J lost 7 bases. Germline CDR1 SGHTA, CDR2 FQGNSA. The CDR3 region is CASSLELAANEQFF. In DNA form, the CDR3 reads TGTGCCAGCAGCTTAGAACTAGCGGCGAATGAGCAGTTCTTC.

In its sample, this clonotype was seen a few times. This chain joins TRBV3-1 and TRBJ1-6; D is unresolved. The germline V gene encodes CDR1 LGHDT and CDR2 YNNKEL (reference sequence). V was shortened by 0 bases and J by 5 bases, with 8 bases between the two germline ends. This CDR3 comprises 15 residues. The CDR3 loop reads CASSQERQNNSPLHF. The DNA of the CDR3 is TGTGCCAGCAGCCAAGAGAGGCAGAATAATTCACCCCTCCACTTT.

The chain employs TRBV5-4 and TRBJ2-3; D gene ambiguous. The CDR3 is made up of 15 amino acids. V lost 0 bases and J lost 3, with 11 bases in between. Germline assignment: CDR1 SGHNT and CDR2 YYREEE (reference sequence). The chain's CDR3 is CASSLGQLETDTQYF. The DNA of the CDR3 is TGTGCCAGCAGCTTGGGACAACTGGAGACAGATACGCAGTATTTT.

The genes are TRBV27 and TRBJ2-3; D not resolved. The germline gives CDR1 MNHEY, CDR2 SMNVEV (reference sequence). The CDR3 is 15 amino acids. The V end lost 6 bases, the J end lost 1 base, and 14 bases lay between the germline ends. CDR3 sequence (DNA): TGTGCCAGCAGCTCCCCCAGAATGCGCACAGATACGCAGTATTTT. Protein sequence: CASSSPRMRTDTQYF.

This chain joins TRBV7-2 and TRBJ2-2, with 8 positions matching TRBD2. The CDR3 consists of 16 residues. Germline CDR1 SGHTA, CDR2 FQGNSA. Trimming at V came to 1 base and at J to 3 bases, leaving 4 bases not matched to a gene. CDR3 protein: CASSLVGGADTGELFF. The CDR3 nucleotides are TGTGCCAGCAGCTTAGTCGGGGGGGCGGACACCGGGGAGCTGTTTTTT.

This clonotype was seen a handful of times. The J gene is TRBJ2-7, the V gene TRBV20-1; TRBD1 aligns across 11 bases. The germline V gene encodes CDR1 DFQATT and CDR2 SNEGSKA (reference sequence). Losses at the gene ends were 6 bases for V and 4 bases for J; bases not matched to a gene: 11. This CDR3 comprises 15 residues. DNA of the CDR3: TGCAGTGCCCGTGGCTCCGGGACAGGGGGTTACGAGCAGTACTTC. It specifies CSARGSGTGGYEQYF.

DNA of the CDR3: TGTGCCAGCAGCAAAGGCAGGGGGGGAATCAATGAGCAGTTCTTC. Amino acids: CASSKGRGGINEQFF. V and J are TRBV11-2 and TRBJ2-1; possibly TRBD1 or TRBD2 for D (7 bases each). The CDR3 has 15 residues. V lost 5 bases, J lost 6 bases, and 17 bases lay in between. CDR1 is SGHAT, CDR2 FQNNGV, per germline.

Many counts were recorded for this clonotype. The CDR3 region is CATSNIRGSPLHF. In DNA, the CDR3 is TGTGCCACCAGCAATATCCGGGGTTCACCCCTCCACTTT. The V call is TRBV15, the J call TRBJ1-6; D ambiguous. From germline, CDR1 is LNHNV and CDR2 YYDKDF (reference sequence). The CDR3 is 13 amino acids. V lost 4 bases, J lost 9 bases, and 10 bases lay in between.

This clonotype was detected many times. The J gene is TRBJ2-1, the V gene TRBV29-1, with D perhaps TRBD1 (5 bases). The CDR3 contains 15 residues. CDR1 and CDR2 (germline): SQVTM, ANQGSEA. V lost 3 bases, J lost 0 bases, and 12 bases lay in between. CDR3 in amino acids: CSVDKGASSYNEQFF. CDR3 nucleotide sequence: TGCAGCGTTGATAAAGGGGCTAGCTCCTACAATGAGCAGTTCTTC.

The chain uses TRBV12-3 or TRBV12-4 and TRBJ2-5; 11 positions match TRBD1. This CDR3 comprises 17 residues. The junction had 9 bases not matched to a gene; V was cut back by 6 bases and J by 0 bases. The CDR3 DNA reads as TGTGCCAGCAGCACGGACAGGGGGCCCCAAAACCAAGAGACCCAGTACTTC. Translating it yields CASSTDRGPQNQETQYF.